This note documents a single TCR beta chain sequence. The sample is drawn from a study of T cell repertoires in cytomegalovirus infection. On the study more broadly: Both a matching HLA type and CMV infection were indicated by public TCR beta signatures.

TCRdb analysed the reads with MiXCR anew, one entry per CDR3 protein. The table records some 350,000 distinct CDR3 sequences, less than 20% of them present only once. This CDR3 comprises 15 residues. The germline CDR1 and CDR2 sequences are SNHLY and FYNNEI. The V and J ends lost 6 bases and 7 bases, in that order; junction bases with no gene match: 10. V is TRBV2 and J is TRBJ2-5; 11 positions match TRBD2. The source is a human donor in good health (CMV status not recorded). Some clones in this sample may be carry-over from other donors' samples. The specimen sequenced was PBMCs. This chain's CDR3 is CASSREVLAGGTQYF. Written as DNA, the CDR3 is TGTGCCAGCAGCCGGGAGGTGCTAGCGGGAGGGACCCAGTACTTC.